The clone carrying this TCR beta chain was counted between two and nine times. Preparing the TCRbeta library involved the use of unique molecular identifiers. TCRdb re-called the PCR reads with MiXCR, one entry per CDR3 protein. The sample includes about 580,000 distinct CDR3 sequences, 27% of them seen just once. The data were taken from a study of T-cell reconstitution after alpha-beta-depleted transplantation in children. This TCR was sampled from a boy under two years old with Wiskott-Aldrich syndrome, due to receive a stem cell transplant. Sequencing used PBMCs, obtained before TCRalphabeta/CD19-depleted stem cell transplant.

CDR3 nucleotide sequence: TGTGCCAGCAGTACACGGACAGGGTATAGCAATCAGCCCCAGCATTTT. This encodes CASSTRTGYSNQPQHF. The chain carries TRBV6-1 and TRBJ1-5, with 8 nucleotides matching TRBD1. V trimming: 5 bases; J trimming: 0 bases; junction bases outside the gene matches: 6. The CDR3 spans 16 residues. Germline CDR1 reads MNHNS; CDR2 reads SASEGT.